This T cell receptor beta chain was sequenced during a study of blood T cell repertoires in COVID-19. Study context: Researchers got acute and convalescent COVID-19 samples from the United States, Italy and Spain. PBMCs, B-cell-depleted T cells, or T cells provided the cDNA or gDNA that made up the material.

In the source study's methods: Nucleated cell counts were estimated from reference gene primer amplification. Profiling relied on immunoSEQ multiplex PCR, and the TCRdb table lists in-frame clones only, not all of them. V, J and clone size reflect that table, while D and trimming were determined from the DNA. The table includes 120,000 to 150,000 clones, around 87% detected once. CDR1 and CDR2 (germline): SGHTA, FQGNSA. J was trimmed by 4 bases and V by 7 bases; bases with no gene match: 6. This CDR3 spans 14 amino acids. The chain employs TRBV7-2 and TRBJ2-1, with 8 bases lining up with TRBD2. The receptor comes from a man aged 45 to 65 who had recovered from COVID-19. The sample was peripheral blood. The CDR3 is CASIRGGAYNEQFF. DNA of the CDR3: TGTGCCAGCATCCGGGGGGGGGCTTACAATGAGCAGTTCTTC.